This passage covers 29 T cell receptor beta chains from one sample sequenced in a study of beta chain features in type 1 diabetes. The study reverse transcribed the entire isolated RNA, so it sequenced expressed TCRB transcripts. TCRdb's copy holds only in-frame clones and misses some; the assay was immunoSEQ multiplex PCR. The sample yields 300,000 to 400,000 clones, over 10% seen once. Source material: naive CD4+ T cells from blood. These receptors were obtained from a man aged 18 to 30 in good health.

This clone was seen a few times. This rearrangement joins TRBV25-1 to TRBJ1-5; the match to TRBD1 covers 8 bases. V dropped 4 bases and J dropped 8; count of bases not matched to a gene: 7. The CDR3 is 14 amino acids. The germline CDR1 and CDR2 sequences are MGHDK and SYGVNS. CDR3 sequence: CASSVTGAGEPQHF. As DNA, the CDR3 is TGTGCCAGCAGTGTGACAGGGGCTGGAGAGCCCCAGCATTTT.

This clone has just a few counts. The chain links TRBV5-1 to TRBJ2-7, with D possibly matching TRBD1 (5 bases). Deletions cut 1 base from V and 7 bases from J, with 15 bases between. The germline V gene encodes CDR1 SGHRS and CDR2 YFSETQ. The CDR3 has 14 residues. The CDR3 DNA reads TGCGCCAGCAGCTTGTTTCAGGGAATCATGGAGCAGTACTTC. The encoded protein is CASSLFQGIMEQYF.

There are a few counts of this clone. This chain connects TRBV5-4 to TRBJ2-5; 9 bases align to TRBD1. The CDR3 covers 18 residues. J was trimmed by 2 bases and V by 0 bases; bases with no gene match: 11. From germline, CDR1 is SGHNT and CDR2 YYREEE (reference sequence). CDR3 protein: CASSLDLGQGAWQETQYF. The CDR3 coding sequence is TGTGCCAGCAGCTTGGATTTGGGACAGGGAGCCTGGCAAGAGACCCAGTACTTC.

This clone was seen a handful of times. The chain carries TRBV19 and TRBJ1-6; 10 bases are shared with TRBD1. With 5 bases clipped from V and 8 bases from J, the junction kept 9 bases outside the gene matches. The V gene's germline CDR1 is LNHDA and CDR2 SQIVND (reference sequence). The CDR3 contains 16 residues. This CDR3 is CASSLMRDRGYSPLHF. CDR3 nucleotides: TGTGCCAGTAGTCTAATGCGGGACAGGGGATATTCACCCCTCCACTTT.

This clone was counted between two and nine times. The chain links TRBV11-2 to TRBJ2-1; 10 nucleotides align to TRBD2. Germline V CDR1 and CDR2: SGHAT, FQNNGV. The CDR3 has 12 amino acids. The junction had 4 bases not matched to a gene; V was cut back by 8 bases and J by 9 bases. Here the CDR3 reads CASRLAGVEQFF. The CDR3, as DNA: TGTGCCAGCCGGCTAGCGGGGGTTGAGCAGTTCTTC.

In its sample, this clone was seen a few times. The germline gene is not matched at one end of the junction; a read error may be the cause. V and J are TRBV4-3 and TRBJ1-4; D is ambiguous. CDR3 size: 14 residues. The germline V gene has CDR1 LGHNA and CDR2 YSLEER. The CDR3 DNA is TGCGCCAGCAGCCAATCGCCAACTAATGAAAACCTGTTTTTT. Residues: CASSQSPTNENLFF.

This clone was seen more than once but under ten times. This rearrangement joins TRBV9 to TRBJ1-4, with TRBD1 matching over 7 bases. The V gene's germline CDR1 is SGDLS and CDR2 YYNGEE. The CDR3 runs 15 residues. With V trimmed by 4 bases and J by 0 bases, 3 bases remained unmatched. CDR3: CASSPTGATNEKLFF. In DNA form, the CDR3 reads TGTGCCAGCAGCCCTACAGGGGCAACTAATGAAAAACTGTTTTTT. The full variable domain, rest sourced from reference TRBV9 and TRBJ1-4, is DSGVTQTPKHLITATGQRVTLRCSPRSGDLSVYWYQQSLDQGLQFLIQYYNGEERAKGNILERFSAQQFPDLHSELNLSSLELGDSALYFCASSPTGATNEKLFFGSGTQLSVL.

This clone was observed a handful of times. This chain's CDR3 is CASSRGTVWDNEQFF. As DNA, the CDR3 is TGTGCCAGCAGTAGGGGGACAGTCTGGGACAATGAGCAGTTCTTC. The V and J genes are TRBV27 and TRBJ2-1; TRBD1 agrees at 7 bases. Germline V gives CDR1 MNHEY, CDR2 SMNVEV (reference sequence). The J segment lost 5 bases and the V segment lost 5 bases, leaving 9 bases of the junction unmatched. This CDR3 is 15 amino acids long.

The chain uses TRBV5-1 and TRBJ2-5; perhaps TRBD1 as D (6 bases). The V and J ends lost 3 bases and 5 bases respectively, with 14 bases between them. Germline CDR1 SGHRS, CDR2 YFSETQ. CDR3 length: 14 residues. The CDR3 DNA is TGCGCCAGCAGCTCCCCAGGGGCGGAGGAGACCCAGTACTTC. Encoded protein: CASSSPGAEETQYF.

The chain combines TRBV7-9 with TRBJ2-5, with D possibly TRBD1 on 5 matching bases. Trimming took off 4 bases at V and 5 bases at J, with 20 bases between the two ends. There are 16 residues in the CDR3. Germline V gene sequence: CDR1 SEHNR, CDR2 FQNEAQ (reference sequence). CDR3 coding DNA: TGTGCCAGCAGCTCACCTTCAGGGTTAGAGGCCGAGACCCAGTACTTC. Translating gives CASSSPSGLEAETQYF.

This clone occurred a few times. This chain links TRBV10-3 with TRBJ1-1; D gene unclear. The germline V gene has CDR1 ENHRY and CDR2 SYGVKD. V was cut by 0 bases and J by 5 bases, with 7 bases left in between. This CDR3 contains 13 residues. As DNA, the CDR3 is TGTGCCATCAGTGAGTCGGGCAGTACTGAAGCTTTCTTT. It encodes CAISESGSTEAFF.

This clone was recorded a few times. V usage is TRBV5-1 and J usage is TRBJ2-5; 7 nucleotides align to TRBD2. CDR1 SGHRS and CDR2 YFSETQ come from the germline V gene. The CDR3 sequence is 15 residues long. With V trimmed by 2 bases and J by 5 bases, 9 bases remained unmatched. Here the CDR3 DNA reads TGCGCCAGCAGCTTTACCCCGGGAGGCGAGGAGACCCAGTACTTC. Translating it yields CASSFTPGGEETQYF.

This clone showed up just a few times. V is TRBV30 and J is TRBJ2-7; TRBD2 might be the D (6 bases). Trimming took off 0 bases at V and 5 bases at J, with 17 bases between the two ends. Germline V gene data show CDR1 as GTSNPN and CDR2 as SVGIG (reference sequence). The CDR3 sequence is 15 residues long. The CDR3 loop is CAWSVVPGVWNEQYF. The CDR3 bases are TGTGCCTGGAGTGTAGTCCCGGGGGTCTGGAACGAGCAGTACTTC.

This clone has more than one count but fewer than ten. The chain recombines TRBV19 with TRBJ2-5; D gene ambiguous. CDR3 length: 13 amino acids. Germline CDR1 and CDR2: LNHDA and SQIVND (reference sequence). V shed 3 bases and J shed 1 base, with 6 bases lying between them. CDR3 amino acids: CASSMAAQETQYF. The CDR3 DNA is TGTGCCAGTAGTATGGCTGCCCAAGAGACCCAGTACTTC.

There are a few counts of this clone. V gene TRBV18 combines with J gene TRBJ1-6; TRBD1 agrees at 9 bases. The CDR3 consists of 17 residues. The germline CDR1 and CDR2 sequences are KGHSH and LQKENI. Germline trimming cut 2 bases from V and 14 bases from J; bases unmatched to any gene: 16. The CDR3 protein is CASSPNRPDRGFRSLHF. The CDR3 nucleotides read TGTGCCAGCTCACCAAACCGGCCGGACAGGGGATTTAGGTCCCTCCACTTT.

This clone was seen a handful of times. This chain connects TRBV30 to TRBJ2-4; D gene uncertain. The CDR3 has 17 amino acids. Germline CDR1 is GTSNPN and CDR2 is SVGIG (reference sequence). Trimming took 2 bases from V and 1 from J, leaving 18 bases between them. DNA of the CDR3: TGTGCCTGGAGTCTTCCCAGCGACCGGCAGGCCAAAAACATTCAGTACTTC. This codes for CAWSLPSDRQAKNIQYF. Together with reference TRBV30 and TRBJ2-4, the CDR3 gives the full variable domain: SQTIHQWPATLVQPVGSPLSLECTVEGTSNPNLYWYRQAAGRGLQLLFYSVGIGQISSEVPQNLSASRPQDRQFILSSKKLLLSDSGFYLCAWSLPSDRQAKNIQYFGAGTRLSVL.

The gene calls are TRBV4-3 and TRBJ2-3, with 7 positions matching TRBD2. V lost 0 bases, J lost 2 bases, and 8 bases stayed unmatched. The length of the CDR3 is 17 residues. The germline gives CDR1 LGHNA, CDR2 YSLEER. The CDR3 nucleotides are TGCGCCAGCAGCCAAGAGACTAGCCTATTTGTCACAGATACGCAGTATTTT. It translates to CASSQETSLFVTDTQYF.

This chain joins TRBV28 and TRBJ2-7; 9 positions match TRBD1. The V gene's germline CDR1 is MDHEN and CDR2 SYDVKM. V lost 3 bases to trimming and J lost 6 bases; unmatched junction nucleotides: 0. This CDR3 is built from 12 residues. In nucleotides, the CDR3 is TGTGCCAGCAGTTTGGGACAGGGCGAGCAGTACTTC. Protein sequence: CASSLGQGEQYF.

This chain joins TRBV6-5 and TRBJ2-7, with D possibly being TRBD1 (6 bases). Trimming pared 1 base from V and 0 bases from J, leaving 10 bases between. Germline CDR1 reads MNHEY; CDR2 reads SVGAGI. This CDR3 is built from 15 residues. The CDR3 sequence is CASSYLQGPSYEQYF. The CDR3 DNA is TGTGCCAGCAGTTACTTACAGGGTCCCTCCTACGAGCAGTACTTC.

This clone was detected only a few times. V and J are TRBV5-1 and TRBJ2-1, with 8 bases aligning to TRBD2. In germline, CDR1 is SGHRS, CDR2 YFSETQ. With V trimmed by 4 bases and J by 3 bases, 9 bases remained unmatched. This CDR3 is built from 16 residues. CDR3 sequence reads: CASSTSGTRIYNEQFF. In DNA form, the CDR3 reads TGCGCCAGCAGCACCTCCGGGACTAGAATCTACAATGAGCAGTTCTTC.

This chain uses TRBV7-2 with TRBJ1-1; D is undetermined. CDR1 SGHTA and CDR2 FQGNSA come from the germline V gene. This CDR3 contains 13 residues. With 2 bases removed from V and 4 bases from J, the gap between germline ends came to 8 bases. Written as DNA, the CDR3 is TGTGCCAGCAGCTTACAAGCAGGCACTGAAGCTTTCTTT. Protein: CASSLQAGTEAFF.

Only a few counts were recorded for this clone. The chain has TRBV4-3 and TRBJ2-7, with D possibly being TRBD2 (6 bases). CDR1 and CDR2 from the germline V gene are LGHNA and YSLEER. V was pared by 2 bases and J by 0 bases, with 14 bases between. CDR3 length: 16 residues. The DNA of the CDR3 is TGCGCCAGCAGCCAAAGGGTTGGCGGGGCCTCCTACGAGCAGTACTTC. Translation: CASSQRVGGASYEQYF.

The chain joins TRBV4-2 to TRBJ1-1; D is perhaps TRBD1 (6 bases). This CDR3 is built from 14 residues. Germline-derived CDR1 and CDR2 are LGHNA and YNFKEQ. Trimming pared 0 bases from V and 4 bases from J, leaving 9 bases between. The CDR3 region has the DNA TGTGCCAGCAGCCAAGATATCAGGGGCACTGAAGCTTTCTTT. Amino acid sequence: CASSQDIRGTEAFF.

This clone appeared a few times. This rearrangement joins TRBV7-2 to TRBJ2-3, with D maybe TRBD2 (6 bases). CDR1 SGHTA and CDR2 FQGNSA come from the germline V gene. V was shortened by 6 bases and J by 7 bases, with 23 bases between the two germline ends. This CDR3 contains 16 residues. CDR3 nucleotide sequence: TGTGCCAGCAGTTTAATGGTTTATGGGAGGATAAATACGCAGTATTTT. This codes for CASSLMVYGRINTQYF.

This clone was recorded a few times. The CDR3 DNA reads TGTGCCAGTAGTATGAGACTAGCGGGTGTGGCGGATACGCAGTATTTT. Protein: CASSMRLAGVADTQYF. The rearrangement links TRBV19 to TRBJ2-3; 10 bases map to TRBD2. The V segment lost 3 bases and the J segment 6 bases; nucleotides outside the gene matches: 9. In germline, CDR1 is LNHDA, CDR2 SQIVND (reference sequence). The CDR3 loop spans 16 amino acids.

The chain joins TRBV7-8 to TRBJ2-5; 11 bases agree with TRBD2. CDR1 SGHVS and CDR2 FQNEAQ come from the germline V gene. The V segment lost 4 bases and the J segment 0 bases; nucleotides outside the gene matches: 4. This CDR3 is 16 amino acids long. Here the CDR3 DNA reads TGTGCCAGCAGCTACCGACTAGCGGGGTACCAAGAGACCCAGTACTTC. This encodes CASSYRLAGYQETQYF.

The rearrangement uses TRBV7-3 and TRBJ1-1; 10 positions agree with TRBD1. This CDR3 has 17 amino acids. Trimming at V came to 5 bases and at J to 1 base, leaving 10 bases not matched to a gene. Germline CDR1 is SGHTA and CDR2 is FQGTGA. The CDR3 coding sequence is TGTGCCAGCAGCAAAATCATCGGGACAGGGGCGAACACTGAAGCTTTCTTT. Protein product: CASSKIIGTGANTEAFF.

The chain employs TRBV5-4 and TRBJ2-5; 8 positions match TRBD2. The germline gives CDR1 SGHNT, CDR2 YYREEE (reference sequence). The CDR3 length is 16 residues. Trimming cost V 0 bases and J 2 bases; bases outside gene matches: 6. The CDR3 spells CASSLEARGVQETQYF. CDR3 coding DNA: TGTGCCAGCAGCTTGGAGGCGCGGGGGGTACAAGAGACCCAGTACTTC.

The chain carries TRBV11-2 and TRBJ2-7, with 8 bases that match TRBD1. Per the germline V gene, CDR1 is SGHAT and CDR2 is FQNNGV. The trim removed 0 bases at V and 3 bases at J, leaving 4 bases unmatched. This CDR3 comprises 15 residues. In DNA form, the CDR3 reads TGTGCCAGCAGCTTAGAACGGACAGGGATCTACGAGCAGTACTTC. Protein: CASSLERTGIYEQYF.